Below, 19 T cell receptor beta chains from the same sample are listed, as sequenced in a study of blood T cell repertoires in COVID-19. Some clones are missing from TCRdb's copy, which holds only in-frame ones; the method was immunoSEQ multiplex PCR. Seen here are tens of thousands of clones, about 86% observed once, and the top ten hold about a fifth. Sequencing was carried out using peripheral blood. Receptors were obtained from a woman of 80 years or more in a cohort sampled during active or convalescent COVID-19.

This clone has a single count. The chain recombines TRBV19 with TRBJ2-7; 10 nucleotides align to TRBD1. V lost 5 bases and J lost 3; bases outside the gene matches: 19. Germline V gene data show CDR1 as LNHDA and CDR2 as SQIVND (reference sequence). This CDR3 contains 19 residues. Here the CDR3 reads CASSGERLGTGDFGYEQYF. CDR3 sequence (DNA): TGTGCCAGTAGTGGAGAAAGGCTCGGGACAGGGGATTTTGGCTACGAGCAGTACTTC.

The chain links TRBV5-4 to TRBJ2-7, with a weak D call TRBD2 (6 bases). Looked up from germline, CDR1 is SGHNT and CDR2 is YYREEE (reference sequence). V shed 0 bases and J shed 2 bases, with 12 bases lying between them. CDR3 size: 15 residues. CDR3: CASSLDRREPYEQYF. CDR3 DNA sequence: TGTGCCAGCAGCTTGGATCGGCGGGAACCCTACGAGCAGTACTTC.

The chain joins TRBV21-1 to TRBJ2-7; the tabulated D call, TRBD1, remains unverified against the DNA. TRBV21-1 counts as a pseudogene. CDR3 length: 16 amino acids. CDR3 in DNA: TGTGCCAGCAGCAAACCCCTAGGGGCGCTCTCCTACGAGCAGTACTTC. Residues: CASSKPLGALSYEQYF.

The chain recombines TRBV18 with TRBJ1-4; D is unresolved. This CDR3 has 15 amino acids. The germline V gene encodes CDR1 KGHSH and CDR2 LQKENI. Trimming shortened V by 2 bases and J by 0 bases, and 7 bases separated the two germline ends. CDR3 region: CASSPGLTTNEKLFF. CDR3 DNA: TGTGCCAGCTCACCAGGGCTTACAACTAATGAAAAACTGTTTTTT.

The rearrangement links TRBV5-4 to TRBJ2-2, with TRBD1 as a possible D gene (6 bases). CDR3 length: 16 residues. From germline, CDR1 is SGHNT and CDR2 YYREEE (reference sequence). The V gene lost 0 bases and the J gene lost 3 bases, with 12 bases spanning the gap. The CDR3 DNA follows: TGTGCCAGCAGCTTGGCCCGGACAGTTTACACCGGGGAGCTGTTTTTT. This sequence encodes CASSLARTVYTGELFF.

The chain couples TRBV9 to TRBJ2-7, with TRBD1 identical over 7 bases. The CDR3 is 14 amino acids. With 4 bases clipped from V and 0 bases from J, the junction kept 4 bases outside the gene matches. Germline V gene data show CDR1 as SGDLS and CDR2 as YYNGEE. In nucleotides, the CDR3 is TGTGCCAGCAGCCGGACAGGACTCTCCTACGAGCAGTACTTC. Translating it yields CASSRTGLSYEQYF. Using reference TRBV9 and TRBJ2-7 for the parts outside the CDR3, the full variable domain is DSGVTQTPKHLITATGQRVTLRCSPRSGDLSVYWYQQSLDQGLQFLIQYYNGEERAKGNILERFSAQQFPDLHSELNLSSLELGDSALYFCASSRTGLSYEQYFGPGTRLTVT.

This chain joins TRBV5-4 and TRBJ1-4, with D tentatively TRBD1 (6 bases). Germline V gene sequence: CDR1 SGHNT, CDR2 YYREEE (reference sequence). V lost 1 base and J 1 base, leaving 11 bases between the germline ends. CDR3 length equals 16 residues. The CDR3 nucleotides read TGTGCCAGCAGCTTGAGCCTACAGGGAACTAATGAAAAACTGTTTTTT. Translating gives CASSLSLQGTNEKLFF.

This chain uses TRBV4-1 with TRBJ2-5, with a possible D match to TRBD1 (6 bases). Germline V gene data show CDR1 as MGHRA and CDR2 as YSYEKL. V was shortened by 1 base and J by 4 bases, with 13 bases between the two germline ends. There are 15 residues in the CDR3. The CDR3: CASSQVVGRGETQYF. In DNA, the CDR3 is TGCGCCAGCAGCCAAGTTGTGGGCAGGGGAGAGACCCAGTACTTC.

This chain uses TRBV19 with TRBJ2-3, with 7 nucleotides matching TRBD2. The CDR3 spans 17 residues. CDR1 and CDR2 (germline): LNHDA, SQIVND (reference sequence). Trimming cost V 11 bases and J 5 bases; bases outside gene matches: 22. CDR3 sequence reads: CAASQSPWGGTGDTQYF. In DNA form, the CDR3 reads TGTGCCGCATCCCAGTCCCCTTGGGGGGGTACGGGAGATACGCAGTATTTT. The entire variable domain, with the rest obtained from reference TRBV19 and TRBJ2-3, is as follows: DGGITQSPKYLFRKEGQNVTLSCEQNLNHDAMYWYRQDPGQGLRLIYYSQIVNDFQKGDIAEGYSVSREKKESFPLTVTSAQKNPTAFYLCAASQSPWGGTGDTQYFGPGTRLTVL.

The V gene is TRBV11-3, the J gene TRBJ2-7; D gene ambiguous. Per germline, CDR1 SGHNT and CDR2 YENEEA. The CDR3 is 12 residues long. Trimming took 1 base from V and 3 from J, leaving 4 bases between them. The CDR3 DNA follows: TGTGCCAGCAGCTTAGTCGGCTACGAGCAGTACGTC. The encoded protein is CASSLVGYEQYV.

The chain employs TRBV28 and TRBJ1-2, with TRBD1 matching over 10 bases. The V gene end was trimmed by 5 bases and the J gene end by 6 bases; junction bases not matched to a gene: 6. Per germline, CDR1 MDHEN and CDR2 SYDVKM. This CDR3 has 14 amino acids. The CDR3 sequence is CASSPGDRGDGYTF. CDR3 nucleotides: TGTGCCAGCAGTCCCGGGGACAGGGGCGATGGCTACACCTTC.

The chain joins TRBV4-2 to TRBJ2-5; 9 bases align to TRBD2. Germline V gene data show CDR1 as LGHNA and CDR2 as YNFKEQ. V lost 4 bases and J lost 4; bases outside the gene matches: 10. This CDR3 contains 16 residues. In DNA form, the CDR3 reads TGTGCCAGCAGCCCCCGCGTCGCGGGAGGGGGAGAGACCCAGTACTTC. Translation: CASSPRVAGGGETQYF.

In its sample, this clone was seen a few times. The chain combines TRBV11-3 with TRBJ1-4, with a weak D call TRBD1 (5 bases). Per germline, CDR1 SGHNT and CDR2 YENEEA. The CDR3 contains 16 residues. The germline V and J ends were trimmed by 1 base and 2 bases, with 11 bases remaining between them. CDR3 in DNA: TGTGCCAGCAGCTTAGTCGGGGGTCCGACTAATGAAAAACTGTTTTTT. This sequence encodes CASSLVGGPTNEKLFF.

The rearrangement links TRBV9 to TRBJ2-7; 8 bases are a match to TRBD2. This CDR3 region has 13 residues. Germline V gene sequence: CDR1 SGDLS, CDR2 YYNGEE. The CDR3 sequence: CAISGRGSHEQYV. The CDR3 DNA reads as TGTGCCATCAGCGGGAGAGGTAGCCACGAGCAGTACGTC.

The chain carries TRBV21-1 and TRBJ2-3; the D call of TRBD1 is as the table states it, not checked on the DNA. TRBV21-1 is listed as a pseudogene. The CDR3 length is 15 residues. Here the CDR3 DNA reads TGTGCCAGCAGCCAAGGACAGGGGAGCCCAGATACGCAGTATTTT. Translation: CASSQGQGSPDTQYF.

In DNA form, the CDR3 reads TGCGCCAGCAGCTCGGGGGGATCTGGAAACACCATATATTTT. Its protein product is CASSSGGSGNTIYF. The chain has TRBV5-1 and TRBJ1-3, with D possibly being TRBD1 (5 bases). Germline lookup yields CDR1 SGHRS and CDR2 YFSETQ. V lost 3 bases and J 1 base, leaving 8 bases between the germline ends. This CDR3 comprises 14 residues.

The rearrangement links TRBV5-1 to TRBJ1-2, with TRBD1 matching over 9 bases. Germline-derived CDR1 and CDR2 are SGHRS and YFSETQ. CDR3 length equals 13 residues. Trimming took 0 bases from V and 6 from J; bases not matched to a gene: 0. CDR3 protein: CASSLGTGDGYTF. The CDR3 bases are TGCGCCAGCAGCTTGGGGACAGGGGATGGCTACACCTTC.

The J gene is TRBJ2-4, the V gene TRBV6-5; weak D call: TRBD1 (5 bases). Germline-derived CDR1 and CDR2 are MNHEY and SVGAGI. The germline V and J ends were trimmed by 4 bases and 0 bases, with 10 bases remaining between them. The CDR3 loop spans 15 amino acids. CDR3 sequence: CASSSQGLAKNIQYF. In nucleotides, the CDR3 is TGTGCCAGCAGTTCCCAGGGTCTAGCCAAAAACATTCAGTACTTC.

This chain connects TRBV6-4 to TRBJ1-2; D gene uncertain. This CDR3 region has 15 residues. Per germline, CDR1 MRHNA and CDR2 SNTAGT. The ends were cut back, 7 bases at V and 3 bases at J, with 18 bases in the middle. The CDR3 here is CASKRWQDYHYGYTF. The CDR3 DNA reads as TGTGCCAGCAAGCGATGGCAAGACTACCACTATGGCTACACCTTC.